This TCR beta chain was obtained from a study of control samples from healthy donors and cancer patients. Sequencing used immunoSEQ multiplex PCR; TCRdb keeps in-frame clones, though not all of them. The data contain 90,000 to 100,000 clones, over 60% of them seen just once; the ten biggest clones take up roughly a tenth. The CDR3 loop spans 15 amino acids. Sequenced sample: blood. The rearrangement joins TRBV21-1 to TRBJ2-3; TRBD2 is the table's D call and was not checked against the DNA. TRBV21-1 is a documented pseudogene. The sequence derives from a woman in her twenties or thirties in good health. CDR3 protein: CASSPSGVNTDTQYF. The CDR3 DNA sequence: TGTGCCAGCAGTCCATCGGGGGTCAACACAGATACGCAGTATTTT.